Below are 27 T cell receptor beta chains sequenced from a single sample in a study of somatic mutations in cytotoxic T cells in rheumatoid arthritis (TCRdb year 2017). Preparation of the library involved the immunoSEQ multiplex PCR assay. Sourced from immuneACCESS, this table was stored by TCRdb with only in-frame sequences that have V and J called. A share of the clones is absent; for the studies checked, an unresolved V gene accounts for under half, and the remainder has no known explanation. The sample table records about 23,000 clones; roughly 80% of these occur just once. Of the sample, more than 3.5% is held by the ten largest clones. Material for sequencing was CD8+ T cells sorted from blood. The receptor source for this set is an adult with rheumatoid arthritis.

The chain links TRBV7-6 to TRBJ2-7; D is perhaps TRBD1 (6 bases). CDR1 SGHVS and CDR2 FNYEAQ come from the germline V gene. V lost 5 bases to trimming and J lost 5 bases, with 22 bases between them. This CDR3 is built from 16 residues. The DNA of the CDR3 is TGTGCCAGCAGCCCCGAATGGGGGCAGGGGATGGACGAGCAGTACTTC. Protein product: CASSPEWGQGMDEQYF.

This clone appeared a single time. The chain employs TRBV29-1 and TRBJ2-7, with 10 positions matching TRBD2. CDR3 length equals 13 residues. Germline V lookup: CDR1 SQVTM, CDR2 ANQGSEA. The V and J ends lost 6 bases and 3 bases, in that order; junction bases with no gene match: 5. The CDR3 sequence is CSVQLAGHYEQYF. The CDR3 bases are TGCAGCGTCCAACTAGCGGGGCACTACGAGCAGTACTTC.

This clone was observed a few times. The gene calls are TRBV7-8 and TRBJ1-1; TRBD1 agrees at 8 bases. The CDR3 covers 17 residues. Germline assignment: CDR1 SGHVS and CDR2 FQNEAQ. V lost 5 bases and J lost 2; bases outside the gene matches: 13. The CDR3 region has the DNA TGTGCCAGCAGCAGAGGACAGGGTGCAGGCCCCAACACTGAAGCTTTCTTT. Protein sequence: CASSRGQGAGPNTEAFF.

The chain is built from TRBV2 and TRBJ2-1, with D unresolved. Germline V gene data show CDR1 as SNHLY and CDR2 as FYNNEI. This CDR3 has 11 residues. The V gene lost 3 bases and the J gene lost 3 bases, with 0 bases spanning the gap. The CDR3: CASSDYNEQFF. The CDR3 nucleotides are TGTGCCAGCAGTGACTACAATGAGCAGTTCTTC.

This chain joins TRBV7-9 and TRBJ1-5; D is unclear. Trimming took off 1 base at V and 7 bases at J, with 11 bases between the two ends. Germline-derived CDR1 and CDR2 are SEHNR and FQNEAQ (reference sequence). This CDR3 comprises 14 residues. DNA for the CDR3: TGTGCCAGCAGCTTAGAGGCGGTGAGGCAGCCCCAGCATTTT. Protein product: CASSLEAVRQPQHF. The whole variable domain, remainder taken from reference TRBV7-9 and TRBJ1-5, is DTGVSQNPRHKITKRGQNVTFRCDPISEHNRLYWYRQTLGQGPEFLTYFQNEAQLEKSRLLSDRFSAERPKGSFSTLEIQRTEQGDSAMYLCASSLEAVRQPQHFGDGTRLSIL.

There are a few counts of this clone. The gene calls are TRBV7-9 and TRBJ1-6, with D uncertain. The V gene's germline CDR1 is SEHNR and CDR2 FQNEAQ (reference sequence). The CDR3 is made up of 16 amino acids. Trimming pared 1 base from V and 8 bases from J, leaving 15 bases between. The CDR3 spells CASSLVGAGFDSPLHF. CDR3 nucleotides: TGTGCCAGCAGCTTAGTCGGTGCAGGATTTGATTCACCCCTCCACTTT.

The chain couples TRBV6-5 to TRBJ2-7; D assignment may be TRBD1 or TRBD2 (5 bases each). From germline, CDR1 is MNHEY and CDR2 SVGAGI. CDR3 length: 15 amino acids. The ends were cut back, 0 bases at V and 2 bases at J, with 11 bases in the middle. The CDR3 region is CASSYSGTDTYEQYF. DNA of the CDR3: TGTGCCAGCAGTTACTCCGGGACGGATACCTACGAGCAGTACTTC.

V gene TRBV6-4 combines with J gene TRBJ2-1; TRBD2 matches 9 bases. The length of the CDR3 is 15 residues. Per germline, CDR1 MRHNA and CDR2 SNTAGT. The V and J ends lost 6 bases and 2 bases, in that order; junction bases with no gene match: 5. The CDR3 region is CASSQAGGPYNEQFF. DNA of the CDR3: TGTGCCAGCAGCCAAGCGGGGGGACCCTACAATGAGCAGTTCTTC.

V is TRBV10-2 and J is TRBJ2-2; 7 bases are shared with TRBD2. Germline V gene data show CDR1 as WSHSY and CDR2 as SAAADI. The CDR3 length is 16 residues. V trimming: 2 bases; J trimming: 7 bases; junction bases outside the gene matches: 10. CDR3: CASSEASGASGGELFF. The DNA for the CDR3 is TGCGCCAGCAGTGAGGCGAGCGGGGCAAGTGGCGGGGAGCTGTTTTTT.

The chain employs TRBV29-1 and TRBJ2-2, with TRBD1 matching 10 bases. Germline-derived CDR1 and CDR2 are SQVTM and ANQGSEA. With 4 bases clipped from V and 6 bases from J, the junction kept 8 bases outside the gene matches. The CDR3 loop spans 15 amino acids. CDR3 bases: TGCAGCGTTGGGGGGACAGGGGCAGAGGCCGGGGAGCTGTTTTTT. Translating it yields CSVGGTGAEAGELFF.

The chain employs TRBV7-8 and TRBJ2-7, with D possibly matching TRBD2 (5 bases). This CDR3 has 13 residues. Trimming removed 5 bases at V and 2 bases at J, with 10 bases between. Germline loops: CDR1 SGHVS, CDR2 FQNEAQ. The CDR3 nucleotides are TGTGCCAGCAGCCCGGGGTACACCTACGAGCAGTACTTC. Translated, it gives CASSPGYTYEQYF.

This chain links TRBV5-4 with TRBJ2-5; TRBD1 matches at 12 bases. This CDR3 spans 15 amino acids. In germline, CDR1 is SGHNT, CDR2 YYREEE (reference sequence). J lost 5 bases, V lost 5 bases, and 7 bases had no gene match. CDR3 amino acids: CASRFGTGGVETQYF. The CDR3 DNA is TGTGCCAGCAGATTCGGGACAGGGGGCGTGGAGACCCAGTACTTC.

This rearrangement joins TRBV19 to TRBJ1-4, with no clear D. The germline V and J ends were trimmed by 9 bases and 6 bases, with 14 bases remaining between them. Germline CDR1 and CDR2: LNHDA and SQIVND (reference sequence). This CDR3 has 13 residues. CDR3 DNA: TGTGCCAGCAATGGAGGGCGTGATGAAAAACTGTTTTTT. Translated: CASNGGRDEKLFF.

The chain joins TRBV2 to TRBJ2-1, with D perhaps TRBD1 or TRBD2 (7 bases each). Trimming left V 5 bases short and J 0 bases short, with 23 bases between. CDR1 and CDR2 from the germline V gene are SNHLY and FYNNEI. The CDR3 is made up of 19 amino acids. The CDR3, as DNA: TGTGCCAGCAGTATAACTAGGGGGCGGGGGCTGGGCTCCTACAATGAGCAGTTCTTC. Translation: CASSITRGRGLGSYNEQFF.

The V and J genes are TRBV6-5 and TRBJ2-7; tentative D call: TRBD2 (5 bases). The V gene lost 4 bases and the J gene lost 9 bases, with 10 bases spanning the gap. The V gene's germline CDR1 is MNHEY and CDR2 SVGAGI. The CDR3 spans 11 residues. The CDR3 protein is CASSWSEGQYF. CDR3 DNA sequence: TGTGCCAGCAGTTGGAGCGAGGGGCAGTACTTC.

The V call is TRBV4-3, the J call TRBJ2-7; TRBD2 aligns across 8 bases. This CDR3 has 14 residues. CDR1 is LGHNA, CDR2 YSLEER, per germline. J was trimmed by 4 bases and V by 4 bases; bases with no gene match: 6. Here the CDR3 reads CASSLGLVGYEQYF. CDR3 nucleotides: TGCGCCAGCAGCCTGGGACTAGTGGGGTACGAGCAGTACTTC.

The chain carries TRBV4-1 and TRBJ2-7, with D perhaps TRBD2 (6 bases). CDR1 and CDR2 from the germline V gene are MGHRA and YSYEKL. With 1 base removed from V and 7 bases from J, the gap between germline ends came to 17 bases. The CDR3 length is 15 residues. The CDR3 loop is CASSQGPGPGGEQYF. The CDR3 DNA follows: TGCGCCAGCAGCCAAGGTCCGGGCCCAGGAGGGGAGCAGTACTTC.

DNA of the CDR3: TGTGCCAGCAGTCTGGGAGGGGGGCCTAGGTACGAGCAGTACTTC. Translated, it gives CASSLGGGPRYEQYF. The chain employs TRBV27 and TRBJ2-7; TRBD2 might be the D (7 bases). The CDR3 has 15 residues. The germline V gene has CDR1 MNHEY and CDR2 SMNVEV (reference sequence). V shed 5 bases and J shed 4 bases, with 18 bases lying between them.

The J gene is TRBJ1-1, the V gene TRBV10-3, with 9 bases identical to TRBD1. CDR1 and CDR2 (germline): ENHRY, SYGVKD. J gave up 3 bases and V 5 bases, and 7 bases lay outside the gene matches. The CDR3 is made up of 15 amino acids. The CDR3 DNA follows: TGTGCCATCAGTAAGTGGACAGGGGCAGACACTGAAGCTTTCTTT. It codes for CAISKWTGADTEAFF.

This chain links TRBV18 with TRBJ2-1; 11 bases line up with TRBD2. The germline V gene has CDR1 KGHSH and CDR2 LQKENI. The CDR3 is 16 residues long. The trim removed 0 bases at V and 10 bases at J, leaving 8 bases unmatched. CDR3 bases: TGTGCCAGCTCACCACCGACTAGCGGGGTTCGCCGGGAGCAGTTCTTC. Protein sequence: CASSPPTSGVRREQFF.

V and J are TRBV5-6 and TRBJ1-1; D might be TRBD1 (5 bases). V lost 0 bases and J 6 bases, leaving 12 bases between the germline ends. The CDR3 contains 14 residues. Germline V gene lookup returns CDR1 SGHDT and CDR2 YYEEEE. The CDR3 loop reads CASSLVAPGPEAFF. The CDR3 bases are TGTGCCAGCAGCTTGGTGGCCCCGGGGCCTGAAGCTTTCTTT. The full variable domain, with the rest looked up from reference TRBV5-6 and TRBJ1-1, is DAGVTQSPTHLIKTRGQQVTLRCSPKSGHDTVSWYQQALGQGPQFIFQYYEEEERQRGNFPDRFSGHQFPNYSSELNVNALLLGDSALYLCASSLVAPGPEAFFGQGTRLTVV.

The CDR3 coding sequence is TGTGCCAGCAGCTTAGGGGTGGGCTACGAGCAGTACTTC. Translating it yields CASSLGVGYEQYF. This chain uses TRBV7-9 with TRBJ2-7; the D is unclear. The CDR3 is made up of 13 amino acids. The ends were cut back, 1 base at V and 3 bases at J, with 7 bases in the middle. The germline CDR1 and CDR2 sequences are SEHNR and FQNEAQ (reference sequence).

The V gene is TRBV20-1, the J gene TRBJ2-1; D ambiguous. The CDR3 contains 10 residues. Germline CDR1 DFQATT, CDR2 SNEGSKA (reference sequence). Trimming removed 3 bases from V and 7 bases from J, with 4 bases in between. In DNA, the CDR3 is TGCAGTGCTAGCCGGAATGAGCAGTTCTTC. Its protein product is CSASRNEQFF.

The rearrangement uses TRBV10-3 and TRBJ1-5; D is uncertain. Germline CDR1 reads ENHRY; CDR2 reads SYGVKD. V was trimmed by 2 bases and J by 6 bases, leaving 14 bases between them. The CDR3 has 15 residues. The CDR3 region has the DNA TGTGCCATCAGTGAGGACCGCGGAGGGAGTCAGCCCCAGCATTTT. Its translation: CAISEDRGGSQPQHF.

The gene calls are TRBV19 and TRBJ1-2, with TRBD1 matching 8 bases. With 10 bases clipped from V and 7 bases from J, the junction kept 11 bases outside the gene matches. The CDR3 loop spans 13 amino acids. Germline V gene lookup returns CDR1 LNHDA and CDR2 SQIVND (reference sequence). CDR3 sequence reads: CATFGTGGVGYTF. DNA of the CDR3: TGTGCCACCTTCGGGACAGGAGGGGTTGGCTACACCTTC.

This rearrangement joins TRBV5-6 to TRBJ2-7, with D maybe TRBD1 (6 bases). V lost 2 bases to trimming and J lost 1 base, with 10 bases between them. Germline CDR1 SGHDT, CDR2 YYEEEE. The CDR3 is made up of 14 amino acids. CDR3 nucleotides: TGTGCCAGCAGCTTCGGGACAAAGTCCTACGAGCAGTACTTC. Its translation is CASSFGTKSYEQYF.

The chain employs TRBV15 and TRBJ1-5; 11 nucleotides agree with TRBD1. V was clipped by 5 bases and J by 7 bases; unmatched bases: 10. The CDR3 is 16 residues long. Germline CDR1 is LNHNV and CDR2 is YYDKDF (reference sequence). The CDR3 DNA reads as TGTGCCACCAGCTACAGCAGGACAGGGGGCGGACAGCCCCAGCATTTT. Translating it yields CATSYSRTGGGQPQHF.